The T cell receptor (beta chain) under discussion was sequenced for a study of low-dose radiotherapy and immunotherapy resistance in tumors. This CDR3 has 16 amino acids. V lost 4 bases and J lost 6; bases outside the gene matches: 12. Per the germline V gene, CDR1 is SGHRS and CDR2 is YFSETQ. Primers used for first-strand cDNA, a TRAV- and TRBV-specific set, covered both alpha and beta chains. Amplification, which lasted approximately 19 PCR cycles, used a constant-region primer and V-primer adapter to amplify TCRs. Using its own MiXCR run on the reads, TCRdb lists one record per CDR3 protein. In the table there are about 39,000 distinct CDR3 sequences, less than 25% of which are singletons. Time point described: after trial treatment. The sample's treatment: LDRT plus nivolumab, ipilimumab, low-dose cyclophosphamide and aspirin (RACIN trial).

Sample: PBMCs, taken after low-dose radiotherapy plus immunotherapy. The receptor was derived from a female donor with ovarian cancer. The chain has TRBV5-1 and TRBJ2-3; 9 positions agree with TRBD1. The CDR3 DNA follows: TGCGCCAGCAGCATGGATGGGACAGGGAGGGTGGATACGCAGTATTTT. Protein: CASSMDGTGRVDTQYF.